Detailed here is one TCR beta chain. This clone has only one observation. Its antigen is unknown. Per-base quality was not reported, and no clone a single base away is much larger than it. The time point label corresponds to: approximately 2 years on ibrutinib. For TCR beta library preparation, roughly 2 micrograms of genomic DNA were extracted from the cryopreserved PBMCs. Longitudinal blood samples from CLL patients on ibrutinib monotherapy were analyzed using high-throughput TCR beta sequencing. The patients took part in an open-label, single-center phase 2 trial of ibrutinib monotherapy. The data belong to a study of cytotoxic CD8 clonotypes in ibrutinib-treated CLL (dated by TCRdb to about 2021). Regarding the research as a whole: The cohort had about ten relapsed/refractory and roughly 14 treatment-naive patients; roughly 17 were IGHV unmutated. Partial responses were observed in about 25 patients and complete responses in 2; after a median follow-up of 68 months, remission was maintained in 14 patients and progression was observed in approximately twelve. The response samples were drawn at a median of roughly eleven months into treatment, with a range of about 6 to 36 months. On average, each sample had a few hundred thousand productive templates and more than 75,000 productive rearrangements. Longitudinal samples were obtainable from about 30% of the roughly 86 participants in the trial. Cryopreserved peripheral blood mononuclear cells were obtained prior to treatment, at the time of response, and at either disease progression or sustained remission. Every sample from remission and from progressive disease was obtained while the patients were still on ibrutinib.

Germline trimming amounts to 6 bases on V and 5 bases on J, with 3 as the count of junction bases outside the gene matches. From the cysteine through the phenylalanine, the CDR3 covers 12 amino acids. Of the read, only the CDR3 DNA is kept; its 36 bases are in frame from base 1. Sequences MGHRA (CDR1) and YSYEKL (CDR2) are obtained from the germline V gene. Results the study describes overall, beyond this receptor: Baseline clonality was found to be higher than that of age-matched healthy donors and was strongly correlated with circulating CD8+ T-cell counts. Sustained-remission and progressing patients did not have matched sampling times, and lymph node repertoires were not examined. At ibrutinib response clonality went up, during sustained remission it held steady, and at progression it dropped back toward baseline. Public clonotypes were rare and either shrank or stayed stable during treatment, and the rise in clonality at ibrutinib response reflected expansion of private clonotypes.

On a MiSeq, deep resolution sequencing aimed for a depth between 1 in 1 million and 1 in 200,000 T cells, with each clonotype covered approximately 10x on average. The immunoSEQ hsTCRB Kit was used to generate the TCR beta libraries. The authors processed their data as follows. Data were analyzed with ImmunoSEQ Data Assistant and ImmunoSEQ Analyzer, with V, D and J genes assigned per IMGT definitions. Clonality was computed as one minus normalized Shannon entropy of productive rearrangement frequencies, ranging from 0 to 1. Only overrepresented clonotypes making up at least 0.05% of each patient's repertoire were included in the public clonotype analysis. Thirteen age-matched healthy donor repertoires from immuneACCESS served as clonality controls. TCRdb took this table from immuneACCESS and kept in-frame rearrangements with V and J called. Such tables lack part of the clones; where checked against another copy, unresolved V genes explain under half of the gap, and the rest is unexplained. The V and J calls and clone size were taken over from that table, and D and trimming were inferred from the DNA. The sample table holds about 26,000 clones, of which over 75% were seen once. More than 6.5% of the sample comes from the top ten.

The chain is encoded by TRBV4-1 joined to TRBJ2-7; 8 junctional bases match TRBD1. The specimen was PBMCs, collected after 24 months of ibrutinib treatment. The receptor's source is a human donor with chronic lymphocytic leukemia. The DNA is as follows: TGCGCCAGCAGGGGGACAGGAAACGAGCAGTACTTC. This is translated as CASRGTGNEQYF.